This T cell receptor beta chain was profiled in a study of Ad26.COV2.S vaccination and SARS-CoV-2 variants. The wider study: Recipients of Ad26.COV2.S got it intramuscularly, once or twice 56 days apart.

In the case of this clone: Its antigen remains unidentified.

Study-level results: Substantial breadth was reportedly displayed by spike-specific CD8+ and CD4+ T cell responses after vaccination. Vaccine recipients showed a spike-specific TCR breadth that was higher than in placebo recipients.

Trimming pared 1 base from V and 3 bases from J, leaving 9 bases between. Germline V gives CDR1 MGHDK, CDR2 SYGVNS. The CDR3 spans 14 residues. The data were produced by immunoSEQ multiplex PCR, yet TCRdb's version contains in-frame clones alone and is incomplete. The repertoire holds some 500,000 clones, 85% to 90% seen once, with approximately 2.5% in the top ten. Treatment in this sample: 15 to 20 received Ad26.COV2.S at low or high dose, single or two shots; five or six received placebo; per-sample allocation not given. Day 63 after the first vaccine or placebo injection was the time point for sampling.

The sequencing here drew on peripheral blood, taken in a trial of Ad26.COV2.S vaccine versus placebo. The source of this sequence is a person aged 18 to 65 who received the Ad26.COV2.S COVID-19 vaccine or a placebo. The gene calls are TRBV25-1 and TRBJ1-1, with D unclear. CDR3 amino acids: CASSEFARDTEAFF. In nucleotides, the CDR3 is TGTGCCAGCAGTGAATTTGCTAGGGACACTGAAGCTTTCTTT.